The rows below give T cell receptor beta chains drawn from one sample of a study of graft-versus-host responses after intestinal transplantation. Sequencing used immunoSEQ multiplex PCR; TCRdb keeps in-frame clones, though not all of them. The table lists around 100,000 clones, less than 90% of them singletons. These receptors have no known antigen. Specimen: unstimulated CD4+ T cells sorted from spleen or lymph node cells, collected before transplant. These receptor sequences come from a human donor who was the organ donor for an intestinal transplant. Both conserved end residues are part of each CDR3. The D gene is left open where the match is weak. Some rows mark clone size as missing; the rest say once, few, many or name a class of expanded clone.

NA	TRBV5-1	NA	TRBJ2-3	TGCGCCAGCAGCCAGGAAGACACCCACACAGATACGCAGTATTTT	CASSQEDTHTDTQYF
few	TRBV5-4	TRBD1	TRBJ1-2	TGTGCCAGCAGCTTGCCCCCCTCAGGGGGTTGGGGCTACACCTTC	CASSLPPSGGWGYTF
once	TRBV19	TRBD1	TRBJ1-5	TGTGCCAGTAGTACGGCCGGGACAGTTAATCAGCCCCAGCATTTT	CASSTAGTVNQPQHF
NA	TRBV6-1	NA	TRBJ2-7	TGTGCCATTCAAGGATCGGGTCCTCGGGGGGAGCAGTACTTC	CAIQGSGPRGEQYF
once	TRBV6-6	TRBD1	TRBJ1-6	TGTGCCAGCAGTTACCGGGACAGGTATTCACCCCTCCACTTT	CASSYRDRYSPLHF
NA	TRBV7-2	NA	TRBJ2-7	TGTGCCAGCACGTCGGGTACCATACTCTACGAGCAGTACTTC	CASTSGTILYEQYF
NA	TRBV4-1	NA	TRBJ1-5	TGCGCCAGCAGCCAAGAAGGGGGGGGCACAAATCAGCCCCAGCATTTT	CASSQEGGGTNQPQHF
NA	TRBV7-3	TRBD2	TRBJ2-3	TGTGCCAGCAGCGCAACGGGACTAAACACAGATACGCAGTATTTT	CASSATGLNTDTQYF
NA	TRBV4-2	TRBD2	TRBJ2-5	TGTGCCAGCAGCCAGGGGACTAGCGTGCAAGAGACCCAGTACTTC	CASSQGTSVQETQYF
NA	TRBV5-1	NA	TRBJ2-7	TGCGCCAGCAGCCCGTTACGGCAGGGGTTAACCTACGAGCAGTACTTC	CASSPLRQGLTYEQYF
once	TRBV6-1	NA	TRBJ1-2	TGTGCCAGCAGTGTGGCAGGGTACTCTGGCTACACCTTC	CASSVAGYSGYTF
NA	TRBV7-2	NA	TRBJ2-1	TGTGCCAGCGTGAAAAGGGGCAATGAGCAGTTCTTC	CASVKRGNEQFF
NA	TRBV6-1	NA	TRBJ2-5	TGTGCCAGCAAACCTAGGACAGCAATAAAAGAGACCCAGTACTTC	CASKPRTAIKETQYF
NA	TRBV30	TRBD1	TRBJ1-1	TGTGCCTGGAGTAGGGGCACAGGGGGCACTGAAGCTTTCTTT	CAWSRGTGGTEAFF
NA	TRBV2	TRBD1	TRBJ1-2	TGTGCCAGCACTGAGGACAGGGGTAGGAACTATGGCTACACCTTC	CASTEDRGRNYGYTF
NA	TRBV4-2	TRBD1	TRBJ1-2	TGTGCCAGCAGCCAGAGACCAGGGGGTGGGAACTATGGCTACACCTTC	CASSQRPGGGNYGYTF
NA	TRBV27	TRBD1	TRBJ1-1	TGTGCCAGCAGACGGACCGGGACAGGGGCTGAAGCTTTCTTT	CASRRTGTGAEAFF
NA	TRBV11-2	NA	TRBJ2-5	TGTGCCAGCAGCTTATTTACAGGGTATGGAGAGACCCAGTACTTC	CASSLFTGYGETQYF
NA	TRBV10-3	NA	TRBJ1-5	TGTGCCATCAGTGTTGGAGACATACGCAATCAGCCCCAGCATTTT	CAISVGDIRNQPQHF
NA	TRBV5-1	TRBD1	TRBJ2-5	TGCGCCAGCAGCTTAGGGGACAGGGTTGCGGAGACCCAGTACTTC	CASSLGDRVAETQYF
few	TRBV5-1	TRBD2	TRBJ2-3	TGCGCCAGCAGCCCAGGTCGGGGGGGGTTCCCCGATACGCAGTATTTT	CASSPGRGGFPDTQYF
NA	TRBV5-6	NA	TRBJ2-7	TGTGCCAGCAGCCGTACCGCCGAGCAGTACTTC	CASSRTAEQYF
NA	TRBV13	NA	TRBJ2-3	TGTGCCAGCAGCCCTCCCCGGACAGATACGCAGTATTTT	CASSPPRTDTQYF
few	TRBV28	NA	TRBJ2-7	TGTGCCAGCCGACACCCAACGACCTACGAGCAGTACTTC	CASRHPTTYEQYF
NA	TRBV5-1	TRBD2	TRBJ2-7	TGCGCCAGCAGCTTGGGACTAGCGGGGGAAAAGCAGTACTTC	CASSLGLAGEKQYF
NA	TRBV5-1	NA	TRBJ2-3	TGCGCCAGCACCCTGGGGCCCCTCCGTTGGGGGATTGATACGCAGTATTTT	CASTLGPLRWGIDTQYF
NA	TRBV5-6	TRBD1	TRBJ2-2	TGTGCCAGCAGCTCATTACAGGGGCCGGGGGAGCTGTTTTTT	CASSSLQGPGELFF
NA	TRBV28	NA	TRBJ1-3	TGTGCCAGCAGTGGGCGTTTCGTCTCTGGAAACACCATATATTTT	CASSGRFVSGNTIYF
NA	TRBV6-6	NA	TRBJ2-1	TGTGCCAGCACCCAACCGGGCCGGAATGAGCAGTTCTTC	CASTQPGRNEQFF
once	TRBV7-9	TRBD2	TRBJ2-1	TGTGCCAGCCTACAAGGAACTAGCGGGGGACCGAGCTCCTACAATGAGCAGTTCTTC	CASLQGTSGGPSSYNEQFF
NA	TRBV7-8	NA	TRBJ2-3	TGTGCCAGCAGCTTAGATTCCGAAGATACGCAGTATTTT	CASSLDSEDTQYF
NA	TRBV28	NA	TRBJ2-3	NA	CASSFARGAARWDF
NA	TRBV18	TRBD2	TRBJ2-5	TGTGCCAGCTCACCCCGGACTAGACAAGAGACCCAGTACTTC	CASSPRTRQETQYF
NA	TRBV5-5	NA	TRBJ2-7	TGTGCCAGCAGCTTGGCCAGCTACGAGCAGTACTTC	CASSLASYEQYF
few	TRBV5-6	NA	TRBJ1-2	TGTGCCAGCAGCTTGGGGCCCAATGGCTACACCTTC	CASSLGPNGYTF
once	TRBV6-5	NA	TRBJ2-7	TGTGCCAGCAGCCCTGACAGAATATCATACGAGCAGTACTTC	CASSPDRISYEQYF
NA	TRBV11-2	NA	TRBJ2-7	TGTGCCAGCAGCCACCGGCCCGTAGCCTACGAGCAGTACTTC	CASSHRPVAYEQYF
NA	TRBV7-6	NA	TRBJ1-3	TGTGCCAGCAGCTTAGCCCACTCTGGAAACACCATATATTTT	CASSLAHSGNTIYF
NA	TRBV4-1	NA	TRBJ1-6	TGCGCCAGCAGCCATCGGGCCTCTTCGGGGAATTCACCCCTCCACTTT	CASSHRASSGNSPLHF
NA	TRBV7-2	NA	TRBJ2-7	TGTGCCAGCAGCTTAGCGCGAGGGGCCTCCTACGAGCAGTACTTC	CASSLARGASYEQYF
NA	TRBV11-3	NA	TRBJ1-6	TGTGCCAGCAGCGTCTATCAGTTATCCTATAATTCACCCCTCCACTTT	CASSVYQLSYNSPLHF